A single sample gave rise to the 25 T cell receptor beta chains below, sequenced in a study of cytomegalovirus exposure and HLA in healthy donors. PCR involved 60 Vbeta and 13 Jbeta primers. Repertoires were generated with immunoSEQ multiplex PCR, while TCRdb's copy carries only in-frame clones and drops some. This sample has 150,000 to 180,000 clones, with more than 75% found just once. The sequenced material came from PBMCs. The receptor set was obtained from a woman aged 40 to 55 in good health and CMV-seropositive.

The chain links TRBV30 to TRBJ1-1; weak D call: TRBD1 (5 bases). Germline V lookup: CDR1 GTSNPN, CDR2 SVGIG (reference sequence). The CDR3 extends over 13 amino acids. The V end lost 2 bases, the J end lost 3 bases, and 10 bases lay between the germline ends. CDR3 sequence (DNA): TGTGCCTGGAGTCGAGGAGGGGACACTGAAGCTTTCTTT. Translation gives CAWSRGGDTEAFF. The entire variable domain, with the rest obtained from reference TRBV30 and TRBJ1-1, is as follows: SQTIHQWPATLVQPVGSPLSLECTVEGTSNPNLYWYRQAAGRGLQLLFYSVGIGQISSEVPQNLSASRPQDRQFILSSKKLLLSDSGFYLCAWSRGGDTEAFFGQGTRLTVV.

The J gene is TRBJ2-1, the V gene TRBV27; 12 nucleotides line up with TRBD2. V gave up 0 bases and J gave up 9 bases; unmatched junction bases: 6. The CDR3 has 16 residues. CDR1 and CDR2 from the germline V gene are MNHEY and SMNVEV (reference sequence). CDR3 in DNA: TGTGCCAGCAGTTTATCCCGACTAGCGGGAGTTGGTGAGCAGTTCTTC. This translates into CASSLSRLAGVGEQFF.

The chain uses TRBV19 and TRBJ2-1; D possibly corresponds to TRBD2 (5 bases). In germline, CDR1 is LNHDA, CDR2 SQIVND (reference sequence). Trimming left V 7 bases short and J 9 bases short, with 13 bases between. The CDR3 extends over 12 amino acids. The CDR3 coding sequence is TGTGCCAGTAACGTGGGAGTAGGTGAGCAGTTCTTC. Translating it yields CASNVGVGEQFF.

The chain is built from TRBV27 and TRBJ2-3; TRBD1 aligns across 8 bases. This CDR3 is built from 16 residues. Germline V gene data show CDR1 as MNHEY and CDR2 as SMNVEV (reference sequence). Germline trimming cut 4 bases from V and 0 bases from J; bases unmatched to any gene: 6. The CDR3 sequence is CASSSLGQGSTDTQYF. CDR3 nucleotides: TGTGCCAGCAGTTCCCTTGGACAGGGCAGCACAGATACGCAGTATTTT.

The rearrangement links TRBV9 to TRBJ2-1; 12 nucleotides line up with TRBD2. Germline assignment: CDR1 SGDLS and CDR2 YYNGEE. This CDR3 region has 18 residues. Trimming took 0 bases from V and 3 from J; bases not matched to a gene: 7. The CDR3 protein is CASSVATRTSGIYNEQFF. The CDR3 nucleotides are TGTGCCAGCAGCGTAGCTACCCGGACTAGCGGGATCTACAATGAGCAGTTCTTC. The full variable domain, its missing parts supplied by reference TRBV9 and TRBJ2-1, is DSGVTQTPKHLITATGQRVTLRCSPRSGDLSVYWYQQSLDQGLQFLIQYYNGEERAKGNILERFSAQQFPDLHSELNLSSLELGDSALYFCASSVATRTSGIYNEQFFGPGTRLTVL.

This clone was seen once. The chain couples TRBV28 to TRBJ1-3; TRBD1 aligns across 11 bases. The CDR3 is 16 amino acids. Per germline, CDR1 MDHEN and CDR2 SYDVKM. Trimming removed 0 bases from V and 3 bases from J; junction bases left unmatched: 1. CDR3: CASSLWGQGGGNTIYF. The DNA for the CDR3 is TGTGCCAGCAGTTTATGGGGACAGGGGGGTGGAAACACCATATATTTT.

V and J are TRBV7-3 and TRBJ2-1, with 7 bases matching TRBD2. The CDR3 length is 13 residues. Per germline, CDR1 SGHTA and CDR2 FQGTGA. After removal of 2 bases from V and 9 bases from J, the junction contained 4 bases not matched to a gene. CDR3 protein: CASSLAGASEQFF. In DNA, the CDR3 is TGTGCCAGCAGCTTAGCGGGAGCATCTGAGCAGTTCTTC.

In this sample, this clone turned up once. The DNA for the CDR3 is TGCGCCAGCAGCCCGACAGGGGGTTTGGAGACCCAGTACTTC. It translates to CASSPTGGLETQYF. This chain uses TRBV5-1 with TRBJ2-5; 9 bases line up with TRBD1. The trim removed 4 bases at V and 5 bases at J, leaving 6 bases unmatched. Germline V CDR1 and CDR2: SGHRS, YFSETQ. The CDR3 spans 14 residues.

The genes are TRBV6-5 and TRBJ1-2, with D tentatively TRBD1 (6 bases). V gave up 8 bases and J gave up 3 bases, with 13 bases separating them. The CDR3 has 13 residues. CDR1 is MNHEY and CDR2 is SVGAGI in the germline V gene. DNA of the CDR3: TGTGCCAGCGGTACAGGGATCTACTATGGCTACACCTTC. It translates to CASGTGIYYGYTF.

Only one count was recorded for this clone. J is TRBJ2-3 and V is TRBV10-3, with D tentatively TRBD2 (5 bases). This CDR3 spans 18 amino acids. Germline values: CDR1 ENHRY, CDR2 SYGVKD. The V end was cut by 3 bases, the J end by 1 base, with 20 bases between. CDR3 DNA sequence: TGTGCCATCAGTGATCCGGGATTGGGAACGACTGGCACAGATACGCAGTATTTT. Encoded protein: CAISDPGLGTTGTDTQYF.

This rearrangement joins TRBV5-5 to TRBJ2-2; D unresolved. Germline CDR1 SGHKS, CDR2 YYEKEE (reference sequence). Trimming cost V 4 bases and J 6 bases, with 13 bases left between them. CDR3 length: 14 amino acids. CDR3 loop: CASSGLELSGELFF. CDR3 nucleotides: TGTGCCAGCAGCGGTTTAGAGTTGTCCGGGGAGCTGTTTTTT. Full variable domain (outside the CDR3, taken from reference TRBV5-5 and TRBJ2-2): DAGVTQSPTHLIKTRGQQVTLRCSPISGHKSVSWYQQVLGQGPQFIFQYYEKEERGRGNFPDRFSARQFPNYSSELNVNALLLGDSALYLCASSGLELSGELFFGEGSRLTVL.

The CDR3 DNA reads TGCGCCAGCAGCTTGGGCCGGGACTTTAACACCGGGGAGCTGTTTTTT. It encodes CASSLGRDFNTGELFF. This chain joins TRBV5-1 and TRBJ2-2, with D perhaps TRBD2 (6 bases). Germline V CDR1 and CDR2: SGHRS, YFSETQ. Trimming removed 0 bases from V and 2 bases from J, with 11 bases in between. This CDR3 is built from 16 residues.

Concerning this clone itself: Within the sample, other DNA sequences also encode this same CDR3. The V and J genes are TRBV9 and TRBJ2-1; TRBD1 agrees at 10 bases. Germline CDR1 is SGDLS and CDR2 is YYNGEE. The CDR3 has 15 amino acids. V shed 0 bases, J shed 4 bases, and the junction held 1 base outside the gene matches. The CDR3 bases are TGTGCCAGCAGCGTAGGGACAGGGGGTTACAATGAGCAGTTCTTC. It codes for CASSVGTGGYNEQFF. Looking up the rest from reference TRBV9 and TRBJ2-1 gives the full variable domain: DSGVTQTPKHLITATGQRVTLRCSPRSGDLSVYWYQQSLDQGLQFLIQYYNGEERAKGNILERFSAQQFPDLHSELNLSSLELGDSALYFCASSVGTGGYNEQFFGPGTRLTVL.

This sequence joins TRBV27 and TRBJ2-2; TRBD2 is a possible D gene (5 bases). The CDR3 is 12 amino acids. V was clipped by 8 bases and J by 7 bases, with 11 bases between them. The germline CDR1 and CDR2 sequences are MNHEY and SMNVEV (reference sequence). CDR3 residues: CASGSRGGELFF. Written as DNA, the CDR3 is TGTGCCAGCGGTTCCCGGGGCGGGGAGCTGTTTTTT.

The rearrangement uses TRBV10-2 and TRBJ2-6; a possible D gene is TRBD2 (5 bases). This CDR3 has 17 amino acids. V lost 2 bases, J lost 4 bases, and 15 bases lay in between. In germline, CDR1 is WSHSY, CDR2 SAAADI. CDR3 region: CASSEGNGPGGANVLTF. CDR3 DNA sequence: TGCGCCAGCAGTGAGGGCAATGGGCCGGGAGGGGCCAACGTCCTGACTTTC.

This clone was found a few times. J is TRBJ1-1 and V is TRBV2; 7 bases align to TRBD1. This CDR3 comprises 13 residues. V gave up 10 bases and J gave up 6 bases; unmatched junction bases: 11. Germline CDR1 SNHLY, CDR2 FYNNEI. The CDR3 protein is CATQSGGIPEAFF. In nucleotides, the CDR3 is TGTGCCACCCAGTCAGGGGGGATCCCTGAAGCTTTCTTT.

This clone has only a few counts. The sample holds other DNA sequences that translate to the same CDR3. The CDR3 here is CASSLGPSGLSTDTQYF. The DNA of the CDR3 is TGTGCCAGCAGCTTGGGACCTAGCGGGCTTAGCACAGATACGCAGTATTTT. V gene TRBV7-3 combines with J gene TRBJ2-3; 8 bases match TRBD2. Trimming removed 3 bases from V and 0 bases from J; junction bases left unmatched: 8. Germline V gene data show CDR1 as SGHTA and CDR2 as FQGTGA. CDR3 length: 17 amino acids.

J is TRBJ2-7 and V is TRBV2, with a weak D call TRBD2 (6 bases). This CDR3 contains 13 residues. Germline CDR1 SNHLY, CDR2 FYNNEI. V lost 6 bases, J lost 4 bases, and 13 bases lay in between. CDR3 coding DNA: TGTGCCAGCAGGGCCGGGACTTTGTACGAGCAGTACTTC. Translation gives CASRAGTLYEQYF.

The CDR3 is CASSFYMNTEAFF. The CDR3 nucleotides read TGTGCCAGCAGCTTTTATATGAACACTGAAGCTTTCTTT. The chain links TRBV11-3 to TRBJ1-1; D gene ambiguous. This CDR3 has 13 residues. Germline assignment: CDR1 SGHNT and CDR2 YENEEA. V lost 3 bases, J lost 0 bases, and 5 bases lay in between.

The V call is TRBV19, the J call TRBJ1-5; D is possibly TRBD1 (6 bases). Germline loops: CDR1 LNHDA, CDR2 SQIVND (reference sequence). The CDR3 is 12 residues long. V gave up 3 bases and J gave up 11 bases, with 11 bases separating them. Here the CDR3 reads CASSIGGRAQHF. CDR3 DNA: TGTGCCAGTAGTATCGGGGGGCGGGCCCAGCATTTT.

This sequence joins TRBV11-3 and TRBJ2-2, with 12 bases aligning to TRBD1. The CDR3 sequence is 15 residues long. Germline CDR1 is SGHNT and CDR2 is YENEEA. V was clipped by 3 bases and J by 7 bases; unmatched bases: 3. CDR3 amino acids: CASSLGQGAGGELFF. The CDR3, as DNA: TGTGCCAGCAGCTTGGGACAGGGGGCAGGCGGGGAGCTGTTTTTT.

The rearrangement joins TRBV9 to TRBJ2-1, with D maybe TRBD1 (6 bases). This CDR3 spans 14 amino acids. Germline lookup yields CDR1 SGDLS and CDR2 YYNGEE. V was trimmed by 4 bases and J by 1 base, leaving 9 bases between them. The CDR3 loop reads CASSPQGSYNEQFF. The DNA for the CDR3 is TGTGCCAGCAGCCCCCAGGGGTCCTACAATGAGCAGTTCTTC.

The genes are TRBV7-9 and TRBJ1-3; D not certain. The V and J ends lost 6 bases and 0 bases respectively, with 12 bases between them. The length of the CDR3 is 15 residues. Germline loops: CDR1 SEHNR, CDR2 FQNEAQ (reference sequence). CDR3 region: CASRVASSSGNTIYF. In DNA form, the CDR3 reads TGTGCCAGCAGAGTTGCCTCGAGCTCTGGAAACACCATATATTTT. The full variable domain, in which reference TRBV7-9 and TRBJ1-3 provide the parts outside the CDR3, is DTGVSQNPRHKITKRGQNVTFRCDPISEHNRLYWYRQTLGQGPEFLTYFQNEAQLEKSRLLSDRFSAERPKGSFSTLEIQRTEQGDSAMYLCASRVASSSGNTIYFGEGSWLTVV.

The chain couples TRBV28 to TRBJ1-5; 7 bases match TRBD1. The V gene end was trimmed by 10 bases and the J gene end by 11 bases; junction bases not matched to a gene: 14. The CDR3 runs to 13 residues. CDR1 is MDHEN, CDR2 SYDVKM, per germline. The CDR3: CATAGPSRGTQHF. The CDR3 bases are TGTGCCACGGCGGGACCGAGCAGGGGGACCCAGCATTTT.

This clone was seen a handful of times. The chain recombines TRBV6-1 with TRBJ2-1; 7 bases align to TRBD1. Germline V CDR1 and CDR2: MNHNS, SASEGT. Losses at the gene ends were 4 bases for V and 15 bases for J; bases not matched to a gene: 18. CDR3 length: 15 residues. The CDR3 region is CASSASPDRRNGGFF. The CDR3 DNA reads as TGTGCCAGCAGTGCCTCCCCGGACAGGCGGAATGGTGGGTTCTTC.